These T cell receptor beta chains were read from a single sample in a study of molecular identifiers for immune sequencing clone quantification. TCRdb reanalysed the PCR reads using MiXCR and keeps one entry per CDR3 protein. This table has about 65,000 distinct CDR3 sequences, around 17% appearing once. Sequencing was performed on naive CD8+ T cells from blood, with Jurkat cell RNA spiked in. The receptors here all came from a human donor in good health. Some libraries in this study had Jurkat cell RNA spiked in. The CDR3 runs from the conserved cysteine through the conserved F or W. D genes are given only for firm matches. Rows give clone size only sometimes, using once, few, many, or a class for an expanded clone.

D gene: TRBD1
clone size: many
V gene: TRBV13
J gene: TRBJ2-3
CDR3 protein: CASSSDRGYTDTQYF
CDR3 DNA: TGTGCCAGCAGCTCCGACAGGGGATACACAGATACGCAGTATTTT

D gene: NA
clone size: many
V gene: TRBV5-1
J gene: TRBJ2-7
CDR3 protein: CASAYRDVTEQYF
CDR3 DNA: TGCGCCAGCGCTTACAGGGACGTCACCGAGCAGTACTTC

D gene: TRBD1
clone size: few
V gene: TRBV7-6
J gene: TRBJ2-2
CDR3 protein: CASSSQRQGVYTGELFF
CDR3 DNA: TGTGCCAGCAGCTCTCAAAGACAGGGGGTGTATACCGGGGAGCTGTTTTTT

D gene: TRBD2
clone size: many
V gene: TRBV20-1
J gene: TRBJ2-7
CDR3 protein: CSADLWGEGYYEQYF
CDR3 DNA: TGCAGTGCTGATCTATGGGGGGAGGGTTACTACGAGCAGTACTTC

D gene: NA
clone size: many
V gene: TRBV28
J gene: TRBJ2-2
CDR3 protein: CASSSNRVGAGELFF
CDR3 DNA: TGTGCCAGCAGTTCGAACCGGGTCGGGGCCGGGGAGCTGTTTTTT

D gene: NA
clone size: many
V gene: TRBV5-1
J gene: TRBJ1-1
CDR3 protein: CASRTQGGVDTEAFF
CDR3 DNA: TGCGCCAGCAGAACACAGGGAGGTGTCGACACTGAAGCTTTCTTT

D gene: TRBD2
clone size: many
V gene: TRBV4-1
J gene: TRBJ2-3
CDR3 protein: CASSQAGSGSSDTQYF
CDR3 DNA: TGCGCCAGCAGCCAAGCCGGTAGCGGGAGCTCAGATACGCAGTATTTT

D gene: TRBD1
clone size: many
V gene: TRBV20-1
J gene: TRBJ1-2
CDR3 protein: CSARVPGQGNYGYTF
CDR3 DNA: TGCAGTGCTAGAGTCCCGGGACAGGGGAACTATGGCTACACCTTC

D gene: NA
clone size: many
V gene: TRBV20-1
J gene: TRBJ2-5
CDR3 protein: CSARPRETRTYQETQYF
CDR3 DNA: TGCAGTGCTAGGCCCCGGGAAACAAGGACCTATCAAGAGACCCAGTACTTC

D gene: NA
clone size: NA
V gene: TRBV7-9
J gene: TRBJ2-7
CDR3 protein: CASQDSSYEQYF
CDR3 DNA: TGTGCCAGTCAGGACAGCTCCTACGAGCAGTACTTC

D gene: NA
clone size: few
V gene: TRBV5-5
J gene: TRBJ2-7
CDR3 protein: CASSLALVSYEQYF
CDR3 DNA: TGTGCCAGCAGCTTGGCCTTGGTATCCTACGAGCAGTACTTC

D gene: NA
clone size: many
V gene: TRBV20-1
J gene: TRBJ1-5
CDR3 protein: CSASRISNQPQHF
CDR3 DNA: TGCAGTGCTAGCCGGATTAGCAATCAGCCCCAGCATTTT

D gene: TRBD2
clone size: many
V gene: TRBV29-1
J gene: TRBJ2-1
CDR3 protein: CSVEMERENEQFF
CDR3 DNA: TGCAGCGTTGAAATGGAGCGGGAGAATGAGCAGTTCTTC

D gene: NA
clone size: NA
V gene: TRBV5-1
J gene: TRBJ2-1
CDR3 protein: CASSLSLGRNEQFF
CDR3 DNA: TGCGCCAGCAGCTTGTCACTGGGGCGCAATGAGCAGTTCTTC

D gene: TRBD1
clone size: few
V gene: TRBV5-1
J gene: TRBJ2-7
CDR3 protein: CASSFFGTAPTEQYF
CDR3 DNA: TGCGCCAGCAGCTTCTTCGGGACAGCTCCTACCGAGCAGTACTTC

D gene: TRBD2
clone size: NA
V gene: TRBV15
J gene: TRBJ2-7
CDR3 protein: CATSPRTSGAYEQYF
CDR3 DNA: TGTGCCACCAGCCCGAGGACTAGCGGGGCCTACGAGCAGTACTTC

D gene: NA
clone size: few
V gene: TRBV27
J gene: TRBJ2-2
CDR3 protein: CASRPASAYTGELFF
CDR3 DNA: TGTGCCAGCAGACCCGCAAGCGCCTACACCGGGGAGCTGTTTTTT

D gene: NA
clone size: many
V gene: TRBV6-5
J gene: TRBJ2-4
CDR3 protein: CASGSGQLENIQYF
CDR3 DNA: TGTGCCAGCGGATCTGGGCAGCTTGAAAACATTCAGTACTTC

D gene: NA
clone size: many
V gene: TRBV27
J gene: TRBJ2-3
CDR3 protein: CASSLSGSRTDTQYF
CDR3 DNA: TGTGCCAGCAGTTTGTCCGGAAGTCGCACAGATACGCAGTATTTT

D gene: NA
clone size: NA
V gene: TRBV6-2/TRBV6-3
J gene: TRBJ2-1
CDR3 protein: CASSYKALSYNEQFF
CDR3 DNA: TGTGCCAGCAGTTACAAGGCCCTTTCATACAATGAGCAGTTCTTC

D gene: NA
clone size: few
V gene: TRBV12-3/TRBV12-4
J gene: TRBJ2-2
CDR3 protein: CASKYGGPNTGELFF
CDR3 DNA: TGTGCCAGCAAATACGGAGGGCCGAACACCGGGGAGCTGTTTTTT

D gene: NA
clone size: many
V gene: TRBV5-1
J gene: TRBJ2-3
CDR3 protein: CASSWDTLDSTDTQYF
CDR3 DNA: TGCGCCAGCAGCTGGGACACTTTGGACAGCACAGATACGCAGTATTTT

D gene: NA
clone size: many
V gene: TRBV19
J gene: TRBJ2-7
CDR3 protein: CASSGASSYEQYF
CDR3 DNA: TGTGCCAGTAGTGGAGCAAGCTCCTACGAGCAGTACTTC

D gene: NA
clone size: many
V gene: TRBV5-4
J gene: TRBJ2-5
CDR3 protein: CASSLYETQYF
CDR3 DNA: TGTGCCAGCAGCTTGTATGAGACCCAGTACTTC

D gene: NA
clone size: many
V gene: TRBV18
J gene: TRBJ1-5
CDR3 protein: CASSPETAISNQPQHF
CDR3 DNA: TGTGCCAGCTCACCAGAAACAGCCATTAGCAATCAGCCCCAGCATTTT

D gene: TRBD2
clone size: NA
V gene: TRBV5-1
J gene: TRBJ2-5
CDR3 protein: CASSSHLTGGETQYF
CDR3 DNA: TGCGCCAGCAGCTCGCACCTCACGGGAGGAGAGACCCAGTACTTC

D gene: NA
clone size: NA
V gene: TRBV7-3
J gene: TRBJ2-1
CDR3 protein: CASSPSPAQQDPYSYNEQFF
CDR3 DNA: TGTGCCAGCAGCCCTAGTCCCGCCCAACAGGATCCCTACTCCTACAATGAGCAGTTCTTC

D gene: TRBD2
clone size: many
V gene: TRBV14
J gene: TRBJ2-1
CDR3 protein: CASSLKMGLAAENEQFF
CDR3 DNA: TGTGCCAGCAGCCTCAAGATGGGACTAGCGGCTGAGAATGAGCAGTTCTTC

D gene: NA
clone size: many
V gene: TRBV27
J gene: TRBJ1-3
CDR3 protein: CASSLSGSGNTIYF
CDR3 DNA: TGTGCCAGCAGTTTGTCCGGCTCTGGAAACACCATATATTTT

D gene: NA
clone size: NA
V gene: TRBV5-8
J gene: TRBJ2-7
CDR3 protein: CASSSSGVSYERYF
CDR3 DNA: TGTGCCAGCAGCTCCTCCGGAGTATCCTACGAGCGGTACTTC

D gene: NA
clone size: many
V gene: TRBV11-1
J gene: TRBJ2-3
CDR3 protein: CASSLAGGGDTQYF
CDR3 DNA: TGTGCCAGCAGCCTCGCTGGTGGGGGAGATACGCAGTATTTT

D gene: NA
clone size: many
V gene: TRBV6-5
J gene: TRBJ2-7
CDR3 protein: CASELKVPKLKQYF
CDR3 DNA: TGTGCCAGCGAGTTAAAGGTCCCAAAATTGAAGCAGTACTTC

D gene: NA
clone size: many
V gene: TRBV5-6
J gene: TRBJ2-3
CDR3 protein: CASSPPEVRKWPPDTQYF
CDR3 DNA: TGTGCCAGCAGCCCCCCGGAGGTGCGGAAGTGGCCTCCAGATACGCAGTATTTT

D gene: NA
clone size: many
V gene: TRBV7-9
J gene: TRBJ1-3
CDR3 protein: CASSILPGTTGNTIYF
CDR3 DNA: TGTGCCAGCAGCATCCTTCCCGGGACAACTGGAAACACCATATATTTT

D gene: TRBD1
clone size: NA
V gene: TRBV9
J gene: TRBJ1-2
CDR3 protein: CASSVARQGIDGYTF
CDR3 DNA: TGTGCCAGCAGCGTAGCGAGACAGGGGATCGACGGCTACACCTTC

D gene: NA
clone size: NA
V gene: TRBV28
J gene: TRBJ2-7
CDR3 protein: CASSVGLAYYEQYF
CDR3 DNA: TGTGCCAGCAGTGTCGGGCTCGCTTACTACGAGCAGTACTTC

D gene: TRBD1
clone size: many
V gene: TRBV28
J gene: TRBJ1-3
CDR3 protein: CASSFGGTGGNTIYF
CDR3 DNA: TGTGCCAGCAGTTTTGGAGGGACAGGAGGAAACACCATATATTTT

D gene: NA
clone size: many
V gene: TRBV27
J gene: TRBJ2-7
CDR3 protein: CASSFYRGGEQYF
CDR3 DNA: TGTGCCAGCAGTTTCTACAGGGGAGGCGAGCAGTACTTC

D gene: TRBD2
clone size: NA
V gene: TRBV24-1
J gene: TRBJ2-1
CDR3 protein: CATSDWPGTSGSYQFF
CDR3 DNA: TGTGCCACCAGTGATTGGCCTGGGACTAGCGGCAGTTACCAGTTCTTC

D gene: TRBD2
clone size: many
V gene: TRBV15
J gene: TRBJ2-3
CDR3 protein: CATSRDLAEPLADTQYF
CDR3 DNA: TGTGCCACCAGCAGAGACCTAGCGGAGCCTTTGGCGGATACGCAGTATTTT

D gene: NA
clone size: few
V gene: TRBV24-1
J gene: TRBJ1-6
CDR3 protein: CATTGRRGPRKNSPLHF
CDR3 DNA: TGTGCCACCACCGGTAGACGGGGCCCCCGCAAAAATTCACCCCTCCACTTT

D gene: TRBD1
clone size: few
V gene: TRBV28
J gene: TRBJ1-2
CDR3 protein: CASRGTGGDYGYTF
CDR3 DNA: TGTGCCAGCAGGGGGACAGGGGGCGACTATGGCTACACCTTC

D gene: NA
clone size: many
V gene: TRBV15
J gene: TRBJ1-3
CDR3 protein: CATSGGSGNTIYF
CDR3 DNA: TGTGCCACCAGCGGGGGCTCTGGAAACACCATATATTTT

D gene: TRBD2
clone size: many
V gene: TRBV5-4
J gene: TRBJ2-7
CDR3 protein: CASSLVGGSSYEQYF
CDR3 DNA: TGTGCCAGCAGCTTGGTCGGGGGGAGTTCCTACGAGCAGTACTTC

D gene: TRBD2
clone size: many
V gene: TRBV10-3
J gene: TRBJ2-1
CDR3 protein: CAISEGTSGRALGNEQFF
CDR3 DNA: TGTGCCATCAGTGAGGGGACTAGCGGGAGGGCCCTTGGCAATGAGCAGTTCTTC